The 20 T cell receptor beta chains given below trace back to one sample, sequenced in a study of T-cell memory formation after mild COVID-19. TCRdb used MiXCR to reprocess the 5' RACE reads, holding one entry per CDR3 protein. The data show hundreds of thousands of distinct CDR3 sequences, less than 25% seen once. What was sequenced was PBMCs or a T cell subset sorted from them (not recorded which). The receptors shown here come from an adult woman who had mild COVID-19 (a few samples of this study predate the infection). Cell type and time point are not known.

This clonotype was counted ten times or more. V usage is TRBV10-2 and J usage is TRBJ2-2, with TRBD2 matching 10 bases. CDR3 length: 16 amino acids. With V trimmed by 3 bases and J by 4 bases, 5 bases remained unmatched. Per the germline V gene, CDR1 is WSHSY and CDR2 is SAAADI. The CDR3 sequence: CASSDLAGAGTGELFF. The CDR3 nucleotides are TGCGCCAGCAGTGACCTAGCGGGGGCGGGCACCGGGGAGCTGTTTTTT.

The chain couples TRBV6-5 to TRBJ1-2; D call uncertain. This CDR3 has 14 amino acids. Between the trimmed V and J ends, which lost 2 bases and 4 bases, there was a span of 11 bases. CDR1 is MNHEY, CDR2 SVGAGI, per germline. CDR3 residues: CASSYGGGRYGYTF. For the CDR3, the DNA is TGTGCCAGCAGTTACGGTGGAGGCCGCTATGGCTACACCTTC.

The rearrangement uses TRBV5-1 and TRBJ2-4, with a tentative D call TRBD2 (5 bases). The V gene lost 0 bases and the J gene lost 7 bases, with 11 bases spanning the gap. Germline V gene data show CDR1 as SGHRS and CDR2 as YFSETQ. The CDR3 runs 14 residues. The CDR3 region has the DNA TGCGCCAGCAGCTTGGCCGGGGAGTGGAACATTCAGTACTTC. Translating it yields CASSLAGEWNIQYF.

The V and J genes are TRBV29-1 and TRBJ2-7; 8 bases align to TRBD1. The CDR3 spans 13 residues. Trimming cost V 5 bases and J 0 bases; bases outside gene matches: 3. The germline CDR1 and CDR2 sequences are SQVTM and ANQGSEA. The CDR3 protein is CSVSGQDSYEQYF. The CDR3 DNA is TGCAGCGTTTCGGGACAGGACTCCTACGAGCAGTACTTC.

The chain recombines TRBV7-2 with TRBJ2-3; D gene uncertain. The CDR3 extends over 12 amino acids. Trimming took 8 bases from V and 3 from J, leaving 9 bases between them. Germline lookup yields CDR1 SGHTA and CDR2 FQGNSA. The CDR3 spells CASPLGTDTQYF. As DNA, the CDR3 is TGTGCCAGCCCACTCGGGACAGATACGCAGTATTTT. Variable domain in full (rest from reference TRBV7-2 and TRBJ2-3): GAGVSQSPSNKVTEKGKDVELRCDPISGHTALYWYRQSLGQGLEFLIYFQGNSAPDKSGLPSDRFSAERTGGSVSTLTIQRTQQEDSAVYLCASPLGTDTQYFGPGTRLTVL.

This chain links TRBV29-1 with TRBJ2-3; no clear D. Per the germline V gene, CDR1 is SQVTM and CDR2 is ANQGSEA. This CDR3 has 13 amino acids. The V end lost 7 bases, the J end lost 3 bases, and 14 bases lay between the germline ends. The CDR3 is CSAIGQLTDTQYF. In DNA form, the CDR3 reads TGCAGCGCCATCGGGCAGTTAACAGATACGCAGTATTTT.

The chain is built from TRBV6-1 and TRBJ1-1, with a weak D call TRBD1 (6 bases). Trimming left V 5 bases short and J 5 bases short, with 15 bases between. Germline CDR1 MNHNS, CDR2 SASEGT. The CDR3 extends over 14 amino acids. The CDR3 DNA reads TGTGCCAGCAGTCCACTTAGTACAGGGACTGAAGCTTTCTTT. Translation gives CASSPLSTGTEAFF.

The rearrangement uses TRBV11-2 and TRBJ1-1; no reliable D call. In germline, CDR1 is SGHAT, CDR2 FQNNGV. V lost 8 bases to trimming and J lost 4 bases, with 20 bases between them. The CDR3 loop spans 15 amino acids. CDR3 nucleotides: TGTGCCAGCTCCTTCAGAGTTCAATCGGGCACTGAAGCTTTCTTT. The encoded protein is CASSFRVQSGTEAFF.

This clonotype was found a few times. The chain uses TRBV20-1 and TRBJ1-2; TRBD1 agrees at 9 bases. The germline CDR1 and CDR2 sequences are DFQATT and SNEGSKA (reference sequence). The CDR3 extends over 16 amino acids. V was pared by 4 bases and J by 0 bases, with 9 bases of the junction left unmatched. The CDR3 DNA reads TGCAGTGCTACACAGGGGGCGAGATTAGCTAACTATGGCTACACCTTC. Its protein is CSATQGARLANYGYTF.

DNA of the CDR3: TGTGCCAGCCGCGGGGGGGCCGAACACAATGAGCAGTTCTTC. Its translation: CASRGGAEHNEQFF. The chain carries TRBV4-2 and TRBJ2-1, with TRBD2 matching over 9 bases. Per germline, CDR1 LGHNA and CDR2 YNFKEQ. The CDR3 has 14 amino acids. The V gene end was trimmed by 8 bases and the J gene end by 5 bases; junction bases not matched to a gene: 7.

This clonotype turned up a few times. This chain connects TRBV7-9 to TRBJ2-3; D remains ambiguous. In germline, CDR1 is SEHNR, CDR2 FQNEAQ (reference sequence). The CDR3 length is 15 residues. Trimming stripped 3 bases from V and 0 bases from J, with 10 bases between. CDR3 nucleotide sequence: TGTGCCAGCAGCTTTGGGCAGAGTAGCACAGATACGCAGTATTTT. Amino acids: CASSFGQSSTDTQYF.

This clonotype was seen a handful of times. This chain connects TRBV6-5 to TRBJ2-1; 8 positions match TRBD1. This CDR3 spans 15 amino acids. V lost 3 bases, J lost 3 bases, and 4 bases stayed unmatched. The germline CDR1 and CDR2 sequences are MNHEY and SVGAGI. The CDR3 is CASSYDRGFYNEQFF. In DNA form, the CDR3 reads TGTGCCAGCAGTTATGACAGGGGATTCTACAATGAGCAGTTCTTC.

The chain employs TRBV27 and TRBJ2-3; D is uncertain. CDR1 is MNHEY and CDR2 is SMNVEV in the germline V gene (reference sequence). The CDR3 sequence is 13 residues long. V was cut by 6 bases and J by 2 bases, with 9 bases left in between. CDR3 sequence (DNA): TGTGCCAGCAGCCACGCCGCCACAGATACGCAGTATTTT. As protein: CASSHAATDTQYF.

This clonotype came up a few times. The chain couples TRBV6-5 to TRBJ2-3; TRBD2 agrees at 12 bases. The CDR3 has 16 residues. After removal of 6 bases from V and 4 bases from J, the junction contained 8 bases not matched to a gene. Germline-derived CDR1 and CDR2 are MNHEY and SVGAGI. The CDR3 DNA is TGTGCCAGCAGCCTCCTAGCGGGAGGGCTCTCAGATACGCAGTATTTT. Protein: CASSLLAGGLSDTQYF.

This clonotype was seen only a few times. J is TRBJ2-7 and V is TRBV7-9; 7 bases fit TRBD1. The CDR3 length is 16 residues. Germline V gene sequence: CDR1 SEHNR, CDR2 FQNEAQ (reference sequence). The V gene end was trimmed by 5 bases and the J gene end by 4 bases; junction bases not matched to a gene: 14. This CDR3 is CASSQAGTVFPYEQYF. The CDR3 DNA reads TGTGCCAGCAGCCAAGCAGGGACAGTGTTTCCTTACGAGCAGTACTTC.

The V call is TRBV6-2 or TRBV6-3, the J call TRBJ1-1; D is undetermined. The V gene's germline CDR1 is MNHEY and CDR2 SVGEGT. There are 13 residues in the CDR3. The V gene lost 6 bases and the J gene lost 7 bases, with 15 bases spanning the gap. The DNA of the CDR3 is TGTGCCAGCAGGGTGTTTCGGACGGTTGAAGCTTTCTTT. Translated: CASRVFRTVEAFF.

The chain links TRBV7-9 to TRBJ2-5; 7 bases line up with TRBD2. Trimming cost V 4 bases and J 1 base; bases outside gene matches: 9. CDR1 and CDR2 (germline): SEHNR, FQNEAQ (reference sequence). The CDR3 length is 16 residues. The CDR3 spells CASSSGGLERQETQYF. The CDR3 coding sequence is TGTGCCAGCAGCTCAGGAGGACTAGAGCGCCAAGAGACCCAGTACTTC.

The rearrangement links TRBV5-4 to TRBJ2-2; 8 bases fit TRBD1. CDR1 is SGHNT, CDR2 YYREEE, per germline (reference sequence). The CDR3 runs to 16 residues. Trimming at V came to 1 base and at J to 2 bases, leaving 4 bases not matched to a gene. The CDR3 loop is CASSLPRGRNTGELFF. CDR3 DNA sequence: TGTGCCAGCAGCTTGCCCAGGGGGCGAAACACCGGGGAGCTGTTTTTT.

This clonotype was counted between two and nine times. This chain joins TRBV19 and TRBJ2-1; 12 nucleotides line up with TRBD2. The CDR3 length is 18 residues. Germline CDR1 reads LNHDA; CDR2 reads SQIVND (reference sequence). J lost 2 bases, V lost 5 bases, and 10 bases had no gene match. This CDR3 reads CASSSTTSGRLTYNEQFF. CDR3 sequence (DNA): TGTGCCAGTAGTTCGACGACTAGCGGGAGATTAACCTACAATGAGCAGTTCTTC.

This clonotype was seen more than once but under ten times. This CDR3 is CASSATSGTYNEQFF. For the CDR3, the DNA is TGTGCCAGCAGTGCTACTAGCGGGACGTACAATGAGCAGTTCTTC. The V and J genes are TRBV12-3 or TRBV12-4 and TRBJ2-1, with 10 bases identical to TRBD2. This CDR3 spans 15 amino acids. With 5 bases clipped from V and 4 bases from J, the junction kept 5 bases outside the gene matches.